This T cell receptor beta chain was captured by sequencing in a study of blood T cell repertoires in COVID-19. Germline CDR1 is SGHNT and CDR2 is YENEEA. There are 16 residues in the CDR3. V lost 1 base, J lost 2 bases, and 3 bases stayed unmatched. The data were produced by immunoSEQ multiplex PCR, yet TCRdb's version contains in-frame clones alone and is incomplete. The sample holds 250,000 to 350,000 clones; approximately 85% are singletons and the top ten take 0.87%. This clone has just a few counts. Material: peripheral blood. This TCR derives from a human donor with COVID-19, enrolled during active disease. The donor label of this sample is uncertain. The chain has TRBV11-3 and TRBJ2-1, with TRBD2 matching over 9 bases. CDR3 nucleotide sequence: TGTGCCAGCAGCTTAGGGCTAGCGGGGACCTACAATGAGCAGTTCTTC. This codes for CASSLGLAGTYNEQFF.